This is a list of T cell receptor beta chains from one sample in a study of blood T cell repertoires in COVID-19. TCRdb keeps only in-frame clones here, not all; method: immunoSEQ multiplex PCR. The sample comprises hundreds of thousands of clones, roughly 87% of which are singletons, and 3% to 3.5% rests with the top ten. Sequenced sample: peripheral blood. Receptors were obtained from a man aged 18 to 29 with active or convalescent COVID-19. CDR3s include the opening cysteine and the closing phenylalanine or tryptophan. D genes are given only for firm matches. Expanded clones are given a class, and other clones once, few, many or no size at all.

D gene	V gene	clone size	J gene	CDR3 protein	CDR3 DNA
TRBD2	TRBV5-1	once	TRBJ2-7	CASSLISGSSEQYF	TGCGCCAGCAGCTTGATTAGCGGGAGTAGCGAGCAGTACTTC
TRBD1	TRBV3-1/TRBV3-2	NA	TRBJ2-1	CASSSRGQGFQFF	TGTGCCAGCAGCTCCCGGGGACAGGGTTTTCAGTTCTTC
NA	TRBV5-6	NA	TRBJ1-5	CASSLSGNQPQHF	TGTGCCAGCAGCTTGAGCGGGAATCAGCCCCAGCATTTT
NA	TRBV5-6	NA	TRBJ1-1	CASSTGQRNTEAFF	TGTGCCAGCAGCACAGGACAGAGGAACACTGAAGCTTTCTTT
NA	TRBV7-2	once	TRBJ1-5	CASSLTGSQPQHF	TGTGCCAGCAGCCTTACAGGGTCTCAGCCCCAGCATTTT
NA	TRBV30	NA	TRBJ1-5	CAWRAKGNQPQHF	TGTGCCTGGAGGGCCAAGGGGAATCAGCCCCAGCATTTT
NA	TRBV2	NA	TRBJ1-1	CASSEGRAGWRTEAFF	TGTGCCAGCAGTGAAGGTAGGGCAGGGTGGCGCACTGAAGCTTTCTTT
TRBD1	TRBV7-2	NA	TRBJ2-2	CASRQGGPNTGELFF	TGTGCCAGCAGACAAGGGGGCCCGAACACCGGGGAGCTGTTTTTT
TRBD2	TRBV7-2	NA	TRBJ2-3	CASSLRTSGGAIDTQYF	TGTGCCAGCAGCTTGCGGACTAGCGGGGGGGCCATAGATACGCAGTATTTT
NA	TRBV13	NA	TRBJ1-2	CASSLGLVQARYGYTF	TGTGCCAGCAGCTTAGGCCTCGTCCAGGCCCGCTATGGCTACACCTTC
TRBD2	TRBV7-2	NA	TRBJ2-2	CASSFSGGTGELFF	TGTGCCAGCAGCTTTAGCGGGGGTACCGGGGAGCTGTTTTTT
TRBD2	TRBV3-1/TRBV3-2	NA	TRBJ2-2	CASSRRLAGRGTGELFF	TGTGCCAGCAGCCGTCGACTAGCGGGGAGAGGGACCGGGGAGCTGTTTTTT
NA	TRBV6-5	NA	TRBJ1-1	CASSYYAENTEAFF	TGTGCCAGCAGTTACTACGCAGAGAACACTGAAGCTTTCTTT
TRBD1	TRBV7-8	NA	TRBJ2-7	CASSLAADDRGQYF	TGTGCCAGCAGCTTAGCGGCCGACGACAGGGGGCAGTACTTC
TRBD2	TRBV7-9	NA	TRBJ2-3	CASSLVGTLAGVADTQYF	TGTGCCAGCAGCTTAGTAGGAACACTAGCGGGAGTAGCAGATACGCAGTATTTT
TRBD1	TRBV5-4	NA	TRBJ1-2	CASSRDRDYGYTF	TGTGCCAGCAGTCGTGACAGGGACTATGGCTACACCTTC
TRBD1	TRBV27	once	TRBJ2-1	CASSLSGGYNEQFF	TGTGCCAGCAGTTTGTCAGGGGGCTACAATGAGCAGTTCTTC
TRBD2	TRBV3-1/TRBV3-2	few	TRBJ2-3	CASSTRGTSGEFSTDTQYF	TGTGCCAGCAGCACCCGGGGGACTAGCGGGGAGTTCAGCACAGATACGCAGTATTTT
TRBD2	TRBV18	NA	TRBJ2-3	CASSPRLAGWASTDTQYF	TGTGCCAGCTCACCGCGACTAGCGGGTTGGGCCTCGACAGATACGCAGTATTTT
NA	TRBV5-1	NA	TRBJ2-2	CASSQDLGTGELFF	TGCGCCAGCAGCCAGGATCTGGGCACCGGGGAGCTGTTTTTT
NA	TRBV28	NA	TRBJ2-1	CASSFGEQFF	TGTGCCAGCAGTTTCGGGGAGCAGTTCTTC
NA	TRBV5-3	NA	TRBJ1-2	CARSLDSALISAGDSYGYTF	TGTGCCAGAAGCTTGGATTCCGCTCTTATTAGCGCAGGGGATAGCTATGGCTACACCTTC
TRBD1	TRBV18	NA	TRBJ2-5	CASSLYGTDQETQYF	TGTGCCAGCTCACTCTACGGGACAGATCAAGAGACCCAGTACTTC
NA	TRBV21-1	NA	TRBJ2-3	CASSTKGLAGGVTDTQYF	TGTGCCAGCAGCACCAAGGGACTAGCGGGGGGAGTCACAGATACGCAGTATTTT
TRBD1	TRBV9	NA	TRBJ1-5	CASSYGQGNQPQHF	TGTGCCAGCAGCTATGGACAGGGTAATCAGCCCCAGCATTTT
TRBD1	TRBV28	NA	TRBJ2-5	CASSFPGGQETQYF	TGTGCCAGCAGTTTTCCAGGGGGCCAAGAGACCCAGTACTTC